These 3 T cell receptor beta chains were sequenced from one sample in a study of cytomegalovirus exposure and HLA in healthy donors. With 60 Vbeta and 13 Jbeta primers, the PCR was carried out. This table comes from immunoSEQ multiplex PCR, and its TCRdb copy is limited to in-frame clones, with some not included. The sample has about 160,000 clones; approximately 80% are singletons. The sample was PBMCs. The receptors shown here come from a woman aged 50 to 60 in good health and CMV-seropositive.

The chain employs TRBV7-3 and TRBJ1-2; 9 bases agree with TRBD1. Trimming removed 4 bases from V and 8 bases from J; junction bases left unmatched: 8. This CDR3 contains 14 residues. From germline, CDR1 is SGHTA and CDR2 FQGTGA. CDR3 residues: CASSSNTGGDGYTF. CDR3 nucleotides: TGTGCCAGCAGCTCGAACACAGGGGGCGACGGCTACACCTTC. Full variable domain (missing parts from reference TRBV7-3 and TRBJ1-2): GAGVSQTPSNKVTEKGKYVELRCDPISGHTALYWYRQSLGQGPEFLIYFQGTGAADDSGLPNDRFFAVRPEGSVSTLKIQRTERGDSAVYLCASSSNTGGDGYTFGSGTRLTVV.

The chain combines TRBV7-3 with TRBJ2-3, with D possibly TRBD2 on 6 matching bases. The CDR3 totals 15 residues. Trimming removed 3 bases at V and 1 base at J, with 11 bases between. Germline assignment: CDR1 SGHTA and CDR2 FQGTGA. This CDR3 reads CASSFRGSGTDTQYF. The CDR3, as DNA: TGTGCCAGCAGCTTCCGGGGGAGTGGCACAGATACGCAGTATTTT.

V usage is TRBV7-9 and J usage is TRBJ1-1, with 7 bases fitting TRBD1. V trimming: 6 bases; J trimming: 0 bases; junction bases outside the gene matches: 10. The CDR3 spans 16 residues. Germline loops: CDR1 SEHNR, CDR2 FQNEAQ (reference sequence). CDR3 region: CASRTRQGPLNTEAFF. CDR3 nucleotides: TGTGCCAGCAGGACGAGACAGGGTCCGTTGAACACTGAAGCTTTCTTT.